This TCR beta chain was recorded in a study of T cell repertoires in cytomegalovirus infection. Study-wide findings and caveats: Predominance within the ex vivo response was attributable to HLA-C-restricted CMV-specific TCR beta clonotypes.

CDR3 size: 16 residues. CDR1 is KGHDR and CDR2 is SFDVKD in the germline V gene. V was pared by 5 bases and J by 3 bases, with 6 bases of the junction left unmatched. In this sample, this clonotype turned up a few times. The antigen is not known. Using its own MiXCR run on the reads, TCRdb lists one record per CDR3 protein. The data contain 900,000 to 950,000 distinct CDR3 sequences, around a third of them singletons. This chain uses TRBV24-1 with TRBJ2-5; 12 bases align to TRBD1. The specimen comprised cultured CD8+ T cells from PBMCs, sampled from culture after CMV antigen stimulation. This receptor was obtained from a human donor in good health (CMV status not recorded). Some clones in this sample may be carry-over from other donors' samples. This CDR3 is CATSARDRGHEETQYF. CDR3 DNA: TGTGCCACCAGTGCCCGGGACAGGGGGCACGAAGAGACCCAGTACTTC.